Presented here are 24 T cell receptor beta chains from one specimen sequenced in a study of blood T cell repertoires in COVID-19. Produced via immunoSEQ multiplex PCR; TCRdb's table is partial and in-frame only. The data show a few hundred thousand clones, 85% to 90% seen once. Sequencing was done on a sample of PBMCs or T cells enriched from blood (not recorded which). These receptors were taken from a woman aged 18-35 years who had recovered from COVID-19.

This rearrangement joins TRBV6-5 to TRBJ2-2, with 8 bases lining up with TRBD2. Germline CDR1 MNHEY, CDR2 SVGAGI. V shed 6 bases, J shed 5 bases, and the junction held 5 bases outside the gene matches. This CDR3 contains 14 residues. The CDR3 reads CASSRGGLTGELFF. CDR3 coding DNA: TGTGCCAGCAGCCGGGGGGGCCTAACCGGGGAGCTGTTTTTT.

The V and J genes are TRBV19 and TRBJ2-7, with 7 bases matching TRBD1. The germline CDR1 and CDR2 sequences are LNHDA and SQIVND (reference sequence). This CDR3 spans 15 amino acids. Trimming cost V 4 bases and J 6 bases; bases outside gene matches: 12. The CDR3 region has the DNA TGTGCCAGTAGTACACTACAGGGGCACTTGGGCGAGCAGTACTTC. It encodes CASSTLQGHLGEQYF.

V is TRBV4-1 and J is TRBJ2-7; the D is unclear. CDR1 and CDR2 from the germline V gene are MGHRA and YSYEKL. The CDR3 runs to 15 residues. V gave up 5 bases and J gave up 2 bases, with 16 bases separating them. The CDR3 is CASSALTSAPYEQYF. The CDR3, as DNA: TGCGCCAGCAGCGCCCTGACATCCGCCCCCTACGAGCAGTACTTC.

V and J are TRBV6-4 and TRBJ1-2; D is perhaps TRBD1 (6 bases). Between the trimmed V and J ends, which lost 6 bases and 6 bases, there was a span of 17 bases. The CDR3 sequence is 14 residues long. Germline loops: CDR1 MRHNA, CDR2 SNTAGT. The CDR3 DNA is TGTGCCAGCAGGGCTACCGGGGGGCCTGATGGCTACACCTTC. Its translation: CASRATGGPDGYTF.

The gene calls are TRBV2 and TRBJ1-1, with TRBD1 matching over 8 bases. V lost 6 bases and J lost 2; bases outside the gene matches: 2. Germline CDR1 reads SNHLY; CDR2 reads FYNNEI. CDR3 size: 13 residues. The DNA for the CDR3 is TGTGCCAGCAGAGGACAGGGTAACACTGAAGCTTTCTTT. It specifies CASRGQGNTEAFF.

This clone was recorded a few times. The chain combines TRBV28 with TRBJ1-2; D is perhaps TRBD1 (5 bases). Germline CDR1 is MDHEN and CDR2 is SYDVKM. This CDR3 has 17 residues. V shed 5 bases and J shed 5 bases, with 24 bases lying between them. This CDR3 reads CASSPLDSLRWSYGYTF. The CDR3 nucleotides read TGTGCCAGCAGTCCCCTCGACAGCCTACGGTGGAGTTATGGCTACACCTTC.

The chain links TRBV5-4 to TRBJ2-3; D uncertain. Germline loops: CDR1 SGHNT, CDR2 YYREEE (reference sequence). The CDR3 is 14 residues long. V lost 0 bases to trimming and J lost 2 bases, with 7 bases between them. CDR3 in DNA: TGTGCCAGCAGCTTGGTTACAGACACAGATACGCAGTATTTT. Translated, it gives CASSLVTDTDTQYF.

V and J are TRBV28 and TRBJ2-3; the match to TRBD2 covers 7 bases. The V and J ends lost 6 bases and 4 bases, in that order; junction bases with no gene match: 7. Germline V CDR1 and CDR2: MDHEN, SYDVKM. The CDR3 has 14 residues. The CDR3 nucleotides are TGTGCCAGCAGCACTGGACTAGGCCCAGATACGCAGTATTTT. Protein: CASSTGLGPDTQYF.

The CDR3 DNA reads TGTGCCAGTAGGCGGGACAGGGGTTATGGCTACACCTTC. Translated: CASRRDRGYGYTF. The rearrangement joins TRBV19 to TRBJ1-2; 10 bases are shared with TRBD1. Losses at the gene ends were 6 bases for V and 5 bases for J; bases not matched to a gene: 3. Germline lookup yields CDR1 LNHDA and CDR2 SQIVND (reference sequence). This CDR3 has 13 residues.

This sequence joins TRBV4-1 and TRBJ2-1, with 8 bases aligning to TRBD2. The CDR3 is 18 amino acids. Germline CDR1 is MGHRA and CDR2 is YSYEKL. Germline trimming cut 0 bases from V and 9 bases from J; bases unmatched to any gene: 16. CDR3: CASSQDLRRRAGEGEQFF. As DNA, the CDR3 is TGCGCCAGCAGCCAAGATTTAAGGAGACGAGCGGGGGAGGGTGAGCAGTTCTTC.

The gene calls are TRBV9 and TRBJ2-3; 9 bases line up with TRBD2. In germline, CDR1 is SGDLS, CDR2 YYNGEE. Trimming cost V 0 bases and J 6 bases; bases outside gene matches: 14. This CDR3 contains 18 residues. The CDR3: CASSVGSPKRGAWDTQYF. CDR3 DNA: TGTGCCAGCAGCGTAGGTTCCCCTAAGCGGGGGGCTTGGGATACGCAGTATTTT.

The chain links TRBV7-9 to TRBJ1-6; the match to TRBD1 covers 8 bases. Germline-derived CDR1 and CDR2 are SEHNR and FQNEAQ (reference sequence). The CDR3 has 17 amino acids. V gave up 2 bases and J gave up 6 bases; unmatched junction bases: 9. In DNA form, the CDR3 reads TGTGCCAGCAGCTTAAGTAGCAGGGGGCTTTTTAATTCACCCCTCCACTTT. It codes for CASSLSSRGLFNSPLHF.

The genes are TRBV10-1 and TRBJ2-2, with D possibly being TRBD1 (6 bases). In germline, CDR1 is WNHNN, CDR2 SYGVQD (reference sequence). The CDR3 length is 12 residues. Trimming removed 7 bases at V and 5 bases at J, with 8 bases between. The CDR3 loop reads CASNTGTGELFF. Written as DNA, the CDR3 is TGCGCCAGCAATACAGGGACCGGGGAGCTGTTTTTT.

This clone was recorded once. The chain couples TRBV7-3 to TRBJ2-1; TRBD2 matches at 10 bases. Germline CDR1 and CDR2: SGHTA and FQGTGA. The CDR3 consists of 17 residues. V was pared by 2 bases and J by 2 bases, with 6 bases of the junction left unmatched. This chain's CDR3 is CASSLEASGGTYNEQFF. In DNA form, the CDR3 reads TGTGCCAGCAGCTTAGAGGCTAGCGGGGGCACCTACAATGAGCAGTTCTTC.

The chain carries TRBV29-1 and TRBJ1-2; no clear D gene. CDR1 is SQVTM and CDR2 is ANQGSEA in the germline V gene. Trimming stripped 6 bases from V and 5 bases from J, with 13 bases between. There are 12 residues in the CDR3. The CDR3 loop is CSVGRGRYGYTF. The CDR3 DNA reads TGCAGCGTCGGGAGAGGCAGATATGGCTACACCTTC.

V is TRBV6-5 and J is TRBJ1-2; D perhaps matches TRBD1 (6 bases). The CDR3 has 13 residues. The germline CDR1 and CDR2 sequences are MNHEY and SVGAGI. The V end was cut by 5 bases, the J end by 4 bases, with 11 bases between. The CDR3 reads CASSIDRLYGYTF. The CDR3 DNA sequence: TGTGCCAGCAGTATCGACAGGCTCTATGGCTACACCTTC.

The chain links TRBV21-1 to TRBJ2-1; the DNA was not compared with TRBD1, the D call given in the table. TRBV21-1 is marked as a pseudogene. This CDR3 is 18 amino acids long. CDR3 residues: CASRQRGAGTGLTDEQFF. The CDR3 region has the DNA TGTGCCAGCAGACAAAGGGGGGCGGGGACAGGGCTTACCGATGAGCAGTTCTTC.

The CDR3 reads CASSLRQFLYGYTF. The CDR3 nucleotides read TGTGCCAGCAGTTTGCGGCAGTTCCTTTATGGCTACACCTTC. This chain uses TRBV28 with TRBJ1-2; no firm D call. CDR1 and CDR2 from the germline V gene are MDHEN and SYDVKM. Trimming took 3 bases from V and 5 from J, leaving 13 bases between them. The CDR3 totals 14 residues.

The rearrangement joins TRBV19 to TRBJ1-2; 7 bases line up with TRBD1. The CDR3 loop spans 14 amino acids. V lost 7 bases, J lost 4 bases, and 9 bases stayed unmatched. The germline CDR1 and CDR2 sequences are LNHDA and SQIVND (reference sequence). CDR3 residues: CASTQHKGAYGYTF. The CDR3 coding sequence is TGTGCCAGTACCCAGCATAAGGGGGCCTATGGCTACACCTTC.

The chain combines TRBV27 with TRBJ2-5; the match to TRBD2 covers 8 bases. After removal of 3 bases from V and 5 bases from J, the junction contained 5 bases not matched to a gene. The CDR3 covers 14 residues. CDR1 is MNHEY, CDR2 SMNVEV, per germline (reference sequence). CDR3 protein: CASSFRGGRETQYF. CDR3 DNA: TGTGCCAGCAGTTTTCGGGGGGGAAGGGAGACCCAGTACTTC.

The V call is TRBV4-1, the J call TRBJ1-5; tentative D call: TRBD1 (5 bases). The CDR3 spans 15 residues. CDR1 MGHRA and CDR2 YSYEKL come from the germline V gene. Deletions cut 3 bases from V and 7 bases from J, with 16 bases between. This chain's CDR3 is CASSHGWGGDQPQHF. DNA for the CDR3: TGCGCCAGCAGCCACGGGTGGGGAGGGGACCAGCCCCAGCATTTT.

The chain is built from TRBV2 and TRBJ1-5, with 10 bases that match TRBD1. After removal of 3 bases from V and 15 bases from J, the junction contained 5 bases not matched to a gene. Per the germline V gene, CDR1 is SNHLY and CDR2 is FYNNEI. The CDR3 has 12 amino acids. CDR3 loop: CASSENRDRGHF. The CDR3 nucleotides are TGTGCCAGCAGTGAGAACCGGGACAGGGGGCATTTT.

This chain connects TRBV12-3 or TRBV12-4 to TRBJ1-4; 9 nucleotides agree with TRBD1. V gave up 6 bases and J gave up 10 bases; unmatched junction bases: 3. This CDR3 contains 12 residues. The CDR3 DNA follows: TGTGCCAGCAGGGCGACAGGGGGAAAACTGTTTTTT. Residues: CASRATGGKLFF.

J is TRBJ2-7 and V is TRBV19, with D unclear. Per the germline V gene, CDR1 is LNHDA and CDR2 is SQIVND (reference sequence). V lost 4 bases and J 0 bases, leaving 10 bases between the germline ends. The CDR3 extends over 14 amino acids. In nucleotides, the CDR3 is TGTGCCAGTAGTAGTTTGAGTTCCTCCTACGAGCAGTACTTC. This gives the protein CASSSLSSSYEQYF.